The 27 T cell receptor beta chains listed next were all sequenced from one sample in a study of blood T cell repertoires in COVID-19. Sequencing was performed with immunoSEQ multiplex PCR; in TCRdb, only in-frame clones are kept and a portion is missing. The table includes 300,000 to 500,000 clones, roughly 90% detected once. The specimen sequenced was PBMCs or T cells enriched from blood (not recorded which). The source of these receptors is a woman in her twenties or thirties with acute COVID-19.

V gene TRBV6-4 combines with J gene TRBJ1-2; no reliable D call. Per germline, CDR1 MRHNA and CDR2 SNTAGT. This CDR3 has 13 amino acids. V was cut by 6 bases and J by 8 bases, with 16 bases left in between. The CDR3 loop is CASSYDLGGGYTF. Here the CDR3 DNA reads TGTGCCAGCAGCTACGACCTCGGAGGAGGCTACACCTTC.

The chain recombines TRBV7-8 with TRBJ1-5, with a possible D match to TRBD1 (6 bases). The germline gives CDR1 SGHVS, CDR2 FQNEAQ. The CDR3 runs to 14 residues. Trimming stripped 5 bases from V and 4 bases from J, with 12 bases between. The DNA for the CDR3 is TGTGCCAGCAGCCTAATCGGACAGAATCAGCCCCAGCATTTT. Translation: CASSLIGQNQPQHF.

The gene calls are TRBV7-2 and TRBJ2-3; 8 positions match TRBD2. The V gene's germline CDR1 is SGHTA and CDR2 FQGNSA. With 1 base clipped from V and 1 base from J, the junction kept 4 bases outside the gene matches. The CDR3 totals 16 residues. CDR3 amino acids: CASSLGRGAGTDTQYF. As DNA, the CDR3 is TGTGCCAGCAGCTTAGGGCGGGGGGCCGGCACAGATACGCAGTATTTT.

The chain recombines TRBV2 with TRBJ2-3; D gene uncertain. Between the trimmed V and J ends, which lost 2 bases and 2 bases, there was a span of 11 bases. CDR1 and CDR2 from the germline V gene are SNHLY and FYNNEI. This CDR3 spans 15 amino acids. As DNA, the CDR3 is TGTGCCAGCAGTGAACATCGACTCGACACAGATACGCAGTATTTT. It codes for CASSEHRLDTDTQYF.

V and J are TRBV5-1 and TRBJ1-4; 7 nucleotides align to TRBD1. Trimming removed 5 bases from V and 0 bases from J; junction bases left unmatched: 4. The CDR3 extends over 15 amino acids. The germline V gene has CDR1 SGHRS and CDR2 YFSETQ. The CDR3, as DNA: TGCGCCAGCAGTTATCAGGGGGCAACTAATGAAAAACTGTTTTTT. Translated, it gives CASSYQGATNEKLFF.

The chain joins TRBV5-8 to TRBJ1-1, with 7 bases lining up with TRBD1. With 4 bases clipped from V and 4 bases from J, the junction kept 13 bases outside the gene matches. In germline, CDR1 is SGHTS, CDR2 YDEGEE. The CDR3 sequence is 16 residues long. CDR3: CASSRRARGLSTEAFF. Written as DNA, the CDR3 is TGTGCCAGCAGCCGTCGGGCGAGGGGGCTGAGCACTGAAGCTTTCTTT.

The V and J genes are TRBV5-1 and TRBJ2-3; 7 bases are shared with TRBD1. CDR3 size: 18 residues. The V and J ends lost 0 bases and 2 bases, in that order; junction bases with no gene match: 12. The germline V gene has CDR1 SGHRS and CDR2 YFSETQ. The CDR3 nucleotides are TGCGCCAGCAGCTTGGTTGCAACGGGACAGTTTCACACAGATACGCAGTATTTT. Translated: CASSLVATGQFHTDTQYF.

This clone was seen just once. This chain joins TRBV9 and TRBJ2-1; TRBD1 might be the D (6 bases). The CDR3 is 16 residues long. Germline assignment: CDR1 SGDLS and CDR2 YYNGEE. The ends were cut back, 0 bases at V and 3 bases at J, with 13 bases in the middle. CDR3 sequence reads: CASSVAQGGIYNEQFF. Written as DNA, the CDR3 is TGTGCCAGCAGCGTAGCACAGGGTGGCATCTACAATGAGCAGTTCTTC.

V gene TRBV5-1 combines with J gene TRBJ1-3; D gene uncertain. The CDR3 has 15 residues. CDR1 is SGHRS and CDR2 is YFSETQ in the germline V gene. The germline V and J ends were trimmed by 3 bases and 0 bases, with 10 bases remaining between them. CDR3 DNA sequence: TGCGCCAGCAGCTGGGCGCCCGACTCTGGAAACACCATATATTTT. Translating it yields CASSWAPDSGNTIYF.

V gene TRBV11-2 combines with J gene TRBJ1-4; no clear D. The CDR3 length is 16 residues. Germline-derived CDR1 and CDR2 are SGHAT and FQNNGV. Trimming removed 1 base at V and 3 bases at J, with 12 bases between. CDR3 in amino acids: CASSLAQRKANEKLFF. DNA of the CDR3: TGTGCCAGCAGCTTAGCCCAGCGAAAGGCTAATGAAAAACTGTTTTTT.

This clone was picked up one time. The chain uses TRBV6-5 and TRBJ2-7, with TRBD2 matching over 10 bases. Germline V gene data show CDR1 as MNHEY and CDR2 as SVGAGI. Trimming removed 6 bases from V and 7 bases from J; junction bases left unmatched: 12. This CDR3 has 15 amino acids. CDR3 sequence reads: CASRPPSGGAGEQYF. Here the CDR3 DNA reads TGTGCCAGCAGACCCCCGAGCGGGGGGGCTGGGGAGCAGTACTTC.

The rearrangement uses TRBV10-1 and TRBJ1-6, with D hard to call. Trimming removed 2 bases at V and 3 bases at J, with 5 bases between. The CDR3 covers 14 residues. Germline V lookup: CDR1 WNHNN, CDR2 SYGVQD (reference sequence). CDR3 DNA: TGCGCCAGCAGTGAGGACATCTATAATTCACCCCTCCACTTT. It yields the protein CASSEDIYNSPLHF.

The chain uses TRBV14 and TRBJ1-5; D may be TRBD1 (6 bases). V was trimmed by 1 base and J by 1 base, leaving 11 bases between them. The CDR3 extends over 16 amino acids. Looked up from germline, CDR1 is SGHDN and CDR2 is FVKESK. In nucleotides, the CDR3 is TGTGCCAGCAGCCAAGTGCCAGGGACAAGCAATCAGCCCCAGCATTTT. Translating it yields CASSQVPGTSNQPQHF.

This chain uses TRBV7-2 with TRBJ1-5, with D possibly matching TRBD1 (6 bases). There are 15 residues in the CDR3. Germline values: CDR1 SGHTA, CDR2 FQGNSA. V gave up 2 bases and J gave up 2 bases, with 10 bases separating them. The CDR3 spells CASSLYPGGNQPQHF. CDR3 DNA sequence: TGTGCCAGCAGCTTATATCCAGGGGGCAATCAGCCCCAGCATTTT.

Remarks on this clone: Other DNA sequences in this sample translate to the same CDR3. The CDR3 coding sequence is TGTGCCACCAGTGATCCGACAGGGGGCAATCAGCCCCAGCATTTT. It translates to CATSDPTGGNQPQHF. The rearrangement links TRBV24-1 to TRBJ1-5; 8 bases fit TRBD1. Looked up from germline, CDR1 is KGHDR and CDR2 is SFDVKD. The CDR3 contains 15 residues. J was trimmed by 2 bases and V by 3 bases; bases with no gene match: 2.

V is TRBV24-1 and J is TRBJ2-2, with 8 bases that match TRBD2. The CDR3 length is 15 residues. Looked up from germline, CDR1 is KGHDR and CDR2 is SFDVKD. J lost 7 bases, V lost 9 bases, and 12 bases had no gene match. CDR3 protein: CATGSGSGVIGELFF. The CDR3 coding sequence is TGTGCCACCGGTAGTGGTAGCGGGGTCATCGGGGAGCTGTTTTTT.

V usage is TRBV21-1 and J usage is TRBJ2-7; the D segment call TRBD2 is taken from the table without a DNA check. TRBV21-1 corresponds to a pseudogene. There are 11 residues in the CDR3. The CDR3, as DNA: TGTGCCAGCGGAGACCTATACGAGCAGTACTTC. Its protein is CASGDLYEQYF.

The chain joins TRBV9 to TRBJ1-3; D not resolved. CDR1 and CDR2 from the germline V gene are SGDLS and YYNGEE. The germline V and J ends were trimmed by 6 bases and 0 bases, with 13 bases remaining between them. The CDR3 has 15 amino acids. The CDR3 DNA is TGTGCCAGCACCGGTGACACGTCCTCTGGAAACACCATATATTTT. Its protein is CASTGDTSSGNTIYF.

V and J are TRBV21-1 and TRBJ2-6; the table's D call TRBD2 went unverified against the DNA. TRBV21-1 is reported as a pseudogene. The CDR3 consists of 20 residues. The CDR3 sequence: CASSKVLMPPPSSGANVLTF. The CDR3 nucleotides are TGTGCCAGCAGCAAAGTATTGATGCCTCCCCCGAGCTCTGGGGCCAACGTCCTGACTTTC.

This clone has only one observation. This chain connects TRBV7-2 to TRBJ1-2, with 7 positions matching TRBD1. The germline V gene has CDR1 SGHTA and CDR2 FQGNSA. V shed 5 bases and J 1 base; nucleotides not matched to a gene: 7. The CDR3 consists of 15 residues. CDR3: CASSKGTDLNYGYTF. The CDR3 DNA reads TGTGCCAGCAGCAAAGGGACAGATCTTAACTATGGCTACACCTTC.

The V gene is TRBV19, the J gene TRBJ1-6; TRBD1 is a possible D gene (6 bases). Trimming removed 4 bases at V and 9 bases at J, with 13 bases between. This CDR3 has 14 amino acids. In germline, CDR1 is LNHDA, CDR2 SQIVND (reference sequence). CDR3 region: CASSTQGIGSPLHF. The DNA for the CDR3 is TGTGCCAGTAGTACACAGGGTATCGGTTCACCCCTCCACTTT.

The chain is built from TRBV5-1 and TRBJ2-7, with no clear D. The CDR3 sequence is 16 residues long. The germline V gene has CDR1 SGHRS and CDR2 YFSETQ. Trimming took off 0 bases at V and 4 bases at J, with 17 bases between the two ends. CDR3: CASSLVPGKIKYEQYF. As DNA, the CDR3 is TGCGCCAGCAGCTTGGTTCCAGGAAAGATAAAATACGAGCAGTACTTC.

This sequence joins TRBV7-3 and TRBJ2-3; 8 bases fit TRBD2. CDR1 and CDR2 (germline): SGHTA, FQGTGA. The CDR3 contains 15 residues. V lost 2 bases to trimming and J lost 5 bases; unmatched junction nucleotides: 6. The CDR3 DNA reads as TGTGCCAGCAGCTTAGGGACTAGTTCTATAGATACGCAGTATTTT. Amino acids: CASSLGTSSIDTQYF.

This clone appeared once. J is TRBJ1-1 and V is TRBV2; D gene uncertain. The germline V and J ends were trimmed by 2 bases and 2 bases, with 9 bases remaining between them. The V gene's germline CDR1 is SNHLY and CDR2 FYNNEI. There are 14 residues in the CDR3. Here the CDR3 DNA reads TGTGCCAGCAGTGAACGGGAGGGAAACACTGAAGCTTTCTTT. Amino acid sequence: CASSEREGNTEAFF.

The V gene is TRBV6-2 or TRBV6-3, the J gene TRBJ2-1; D unresolved. The CDR3 extends over 18 amino acids. CDR1 is MNHEY, CDR2 SVGEGT, per germline. V dropped 5 bases and J dropped 6 bases, with 26 bases sitting between them. DNA of the CDR3: TGTGCCAGCAGTCCATATCCCGGTGGTAGATACCCACCCAATGAGCAGTTCTTC. As protein: CASSPYPGGRYPPNEQFF.

The chain recombines TRBV7-9 with TRBJ1-5; D may be TRBD1 (6 bases). This CDR3 comprises 15 residues. Trimming stripped 1 base from V and 7 bases from J, with 14 bases between. Per germline, CDR1 SEHNR and CDR2 FQNEAQ (reference sequence). The CDR3: CASSLEGGQGQPQHF. The DNA for the CDR3 is TGTGCCAGCAGCTTAGAAGGTGGGCAGGGGCAGCCCCAGCATTTT.

This clone was observed a handful of times. The chain joins TRBV5-1 to TRBJ2-1; perhaps TRBD2 as D (6 bases). This CDR3 contains 15 residues. Germline V gives CDR1 SGHRS, CDR2 YFSETQ. The V and J ends lost 4 bases and 0 bases respectively, with 11 bases between them. CDR3 sequence (DNA): TGCGCCAGCAGCGATCGGGGGAGCTCCTACAATGAGCAGTTCTTC. Translation gives CASSDRGSSYNEQFF. Together with reference TRBV5-1 and TRBJ2-1, the CDR3 gives the full variable domain: KAGVTQTPRYLIKTRGQQVTLSCSPISGHRSVSWYQQTPGQGLQFLFEYFSETQRNKGNFPGRFSGRQFSNSRSEMNVSTLELGDSALYLCASSDRGSSYNEQFFGPGTRLTVL.